A selection of T cell receptor beta chains follows, all from one sample in a study of blood T cell repertoires in COVID-19. This table comes from immunoSEQ multiplex PCR, and its TCRdb copy is limited to in-frame clones, with some not included. The table lists roughly 63,000 clones, 85% to 90% of them singletons. Sequencing was performed on peripheral blood. The receptors derive from a man between 60 and 75 years old with acute or convalescent COVID-19. Both conserved end residues are part of each CDR3. A D gene is named only where the DNA matches it firmly. Expanded clones are given a class, and other clones once, few, many or no size at all.

>NA|TRBD1|TRBV5-5|TRBJ2-3
CASSLLQGRTDTQYF
TGTGCCAGCAGCCTACTACAGGGGCGCACAGATACGCAGTATTTT
>NA|NA|TRBV25-1|TRBJ1-4
CASGGSGREKLFF
TGTGCCAGCGGTGGTTCAGGGCGGGAAAAACTGTTTTTT
>NA|NA|TRBV5-1|TRBJ2-6
CASSLVGQGNSGANVLTF
TGCGCCAGCAGCTTGGTGGGGCAGGGGAACTCTGGGGCCAACGTCCTGACTTTC
>NA|NA|TRBV4-1|TRBJ2-6
CASSQDRQGLTGANVLTF
TGCGCCAGCAGCCAAGATCGGCAGGGCCTTACTGGGGCCAACGTCCTGACTTTC
>NA|NA|TRBV21-1|TRBJ1-2
CASSKVSPGLGYGYTF
TGTGCCAGCAGCAAAGTTAGCCCAGGGCTCGGCTATGGCTACACCTTC
>NA|NA|TRBV5-8|TRBJ1-2
CASSVRQSNYGYTF
TGTGCCAGCAGCGTGCGACAATCTAACTATGGCTACACCTTC
>NA|TRBD1|TRBV11-3|TRBJ1-1
CASSPLGGQGGWFF
TGTGCCAGCAGCCCTCTCGGGGGACAGGGCGGATGGTTCTTT
>NA|TRBD1|TRBV6-5|TRBJ1-6
CASRRDRLLNSPLHF
TGTGCCAGCAGAAGGGACAGACTGCTTAATTCACCCCTCCACTTT
>NA|NA|TRBV7-8|TRBJ1-1
CASSLAAQGGLNTEAFF
TGTGCCAGCAGCTTAGCGGCTCAGGGAGGGCTGAACACTGAAGCTTTCTTT
>NA|NA|TRBV5-1|TRBJ1-6
CASSLGRTSGRVNSPLHF
TGCGCCAGCAGCTTGGGCCGAACCTCGGGCAGGGTTAATTCACCCCTCCACTTT
>NA|TRBD1|TRBV28|TRBJ1-6
CASSLDRGPINNSPLHF
TGTGCCAGCAGTTTAGACAGGGGCCCAATAAATAATTCACCCCTCCACTTT
>NA|NA|TRBV5-4|TRBJ1-3
CASSPENYSGNTIYF
TGTGCCAGCAGCCCTGAGAACTACTCTGGAAACACCATATATTTT
>once|NA|TRBV5-1|TRBJ1-3
CASSLQDSGNTIYF
TGCGCCAGCAGCTTACAGGACAGTGGAAACACCATATATTTT
>few|TRBD1|TRBV2|TRBJ1-4
CASSGLDRGRLFF
TGTGCCAGCAGCGGGTTGGACAGGGGAAGACTGTTTTTT
>NA|NA|TRBV5-8|TRBJ1-4
CASSLHREPATNEKLFF
TGTGCCAGCAGCCTACACAGGGAGCCCGCAACTAATGAAAAACTGTTTTTT
>NA|TRBD1|TRBV11-2|TRBJ1-2
CASSLGTGGYYGYTF
TGTGCCAGCAGCTTAGGGACAGGAGGATACTATGGCTACACCTTC
>NA|TRBD1|TRBV19|TRBJ1-3
CASSRGQGAGNTIYF
TGTGCCAGTAGTAGAGGACAGGGTGCTGGAAACACCATATATTTT
>NA|TRBD2|TRBV27|TRBJ2-2
CASSLLGRGTSGLNTGELFF
TGTGCCAGCAGTTTATTAGGTCGGGGGACTAGCGGGCTGAACACCGGGGAGCTGTTTTTT
>NA|NA|TRBV23-1|TRBJ2-1
CASSHRWVPSSYNEQFF
TGCGCCAGCAGTCATCGCTGGGTCCCTAGCTCCTACAATGAGCAGTTCTTC
>NA|TRBD2|TRBV7-2|TRBJ2-5
CASSLVAGGEETQYF
TGTGCCAGCAGCTTAGTAGCGGGTGGGGAAGAGACCCAGTACTTC
>NA|NA|TRBV7-2|TRBJ1-3
CASSFGTRLSGNTIYF
TGTGCCAGCAGCTTCGGGACTCGGCTCTCTGGAAACACCATATATTTT
>NA|TRBD2|TRBV18|TRBJ2-5
CASSPGLAGLETQYF
TGTGCCAGCTCACCTGGACTAGCGGGATTAGAGACCCAGTACTTC
>NA|NA|TRBV28|TRBJ1-1
CASRSGYTEAFF
TGTGCCAGCAGATCAGGGTACACTGAAGCTTTCTTT
>once|NA|TRBV19|TRBJ1-1
CASKLQGENTEAFF
TGTGCCAGTAAGCTCCAAGGGGAGAACACTGAAGCTTTCTTT
>NA|TRBD1|TRBV28|TRBJ1-2
CASSQVVGDRDGYGYTF
TGTGCCAGCAGTCAAGTCGTAGGGGACAGGGACGGCTATGGCTACACCTTC
>NA|TRBD1|TRBV9|TRBJ2-2
CASNAQGANTGELFF
TGTGCCAGCAACGCCCAGGGGGCAAACACCGGGGAGCTGTTTTTT
>once|NA|TRBV6-5|TRBJ2-3
CASSYSNGGVTDTQYF
TGTGCCAGCAGTTACTCGAACGGGGGTGTCACAGATACGCAGTATTTT
>NA|TRBD2|TRBV24-1|TRBJ2-1
CATSDPTSGRENEQFF
TGTGCCACCAGTGATCCCACTAGCGGGAGGGAGAATGAGCAGTTCTTC
>NA|TRBD2|TRBV11-3|TRBJ2-7
CASSLSPGTSGPTYEQYF
TGTGCCAGCAGCTTATCTCCCGGGACTAGCGGGCCTACCTACGAGCAGTACTTC